The 19 T cell receptor beta chains below were found in one sample sequenced in a study of blood T cells in healthy people across ages. Using a J-beta primer mix together with a sample-barcoded 5' primer, a second PCR was run for about 6 to 12 cycles. TCRdb fed the 5' RACE reads into MiXCR, producing one record per CDR3 protein. The table lists 650,000 to 800,000 distinct CDR3 sequences, under 65% of them singletons. Sequences were obtained from blood. These receptors were taken from a woman older than 75 in good health.

The chain joins TRBV29-1 to TRBJ2-1, with no clear D. V was shortened by 3 bases and J by 2 bases, with 5 bases between the two germline ends. The CDR3 has 12 residues. CDR1 is SQVTM and CDR2 is ANQGSEA in the germline V gene. This chain's CDR3 is CSVEVTYNEQFF. The CDR3 coding sequence is TGCAGCGTTGAGGTCACCTACAATGAGCAGTTCTTC.

The V and J genes are TRBV29-1 and TRBJ2-6; perhaps TRBD1 as D (5 bases). Germline CDR1 SQVTM, CDR2 ANQGSEA. CDR3 length equals 16 residues. Trimming pared 0 bases from V and 7 bases from J, leaving 16 bases between. CDR3 DNA sequence: TGCAGCGTTGAAGATCCGGGCAGGGTCAGAGCCAACGTCCTGACTTTC. Encoded protein: CSVEDPGRVRANVLTF. Based on the CDR3 plus reference TRBV29-1 and TRBJ2-6, the full variable domain is SAVISQKPSRDICQRGTSLTIQCQVDSQVTMMFWYRQQPGQSLTLIATANQGSEATYESGFVIDKFPISRPNLTFSTLTVSNMSPEDSSIYLCSVEDPGRVRANVLTFGAGSRLTVL.

V is TRBV9 and J is TRBJ2-1; 9 bases align to TRBD2. With 0 bases clipped from V and 5 bases from J, the junction kept 6 bases outside the gene matches. The CDR3 sequence is 16 residues long. Germline loops: CDR1 SGDLS, CDR2 YYNGEE. DNA of the CDR3: TGTGCCAGCAGCGTAGATGGTAGCGGGGGCCACAATGAGCAGTTCTTC. Amino acid sequence: CASSVDGSGGHNEQFF.

This chain uses TRBV11-3 with TRBJ2-5, with 9 bases fitting TRBD2. CDR3 length: 16 residues. With 3 bases clipped from V and 2 bases from J, the junction kept 7 bases outside the gene matches. Germline CDR1 is SGHNT and CDR2 is YENEEA. This CDR3 is CASSFPGSGGQETQYF. Written as DNA, the CDR3 is TGTGCCAGCAGCTTCCCGGGTAGCGGGGGACAAGAGACCCAGTACTTC. The whole variable domain, remainder taken from reference TRBV11-3 and TRBJ2-5, is EAGVVQSPRYKIIEKKQPVAFWCNPISGHNTLYWYLQNLGQGPELLIRYENEEAVDDSQLPKDRFSAERLKGVDSTLKIQPAELGDSAVYLCASSFPGSGGQETQYFGPGTRLLVL.

There are a few counts of this clonotype. The J gene is TRBJ1-6, the V gene TRBV20-1; D gene uncertain. Germline lookup yields CDR1 DFQATT and CDR2 SNEGSKA (reference sequence). The CDR3 runs 17 residues. Trimming shortened V by 0 bases and J by 0 bases, and 12 bases separated the two germline ends. This chain's CDR3 is CSARDLTRDSYNSPLHF. CDR3 DNA sequence: TGCAGTGCTAGAGATCTGACGCGTGACTCCTATAATTCACCCCTCCACTTT.

Regarding this clonotype: A clone one base away is much larger, so this may be a read error. The V call is TRBV5-1, the J call TRBJ2-1, with D maybe TRBD2 (5 bases). Looked up from germline, CDR1 is SGHRS and CDR2 is YFSETQ. This CDR3 is 14 amino acids long. CDR3 nucleotides: TGCGTCAGCAGCGAATGGTCGGGGAAAGAAGAGCAGTTCTTC. Its protein is CVSSEWSGKEEQFF.

This clonotype was seen at least ten times. The V gene is TRBV28, the J gene TRBJ2-1, with D unresolved. The germline gives CDR1 MDHEN, CDR2 SYDVKM. The CDR3 length is 12 residues. V was pared by 4 bases and J by 12 bases, with 13 bases between. CDR3: CASSSLSVAQFF. In DNA form, the CDR3 reads TGTGCCAGCAGTTCTTTAAGCGTAGCGCAGTTCTTC.

The rearrangement uses TRBV11-1 and TRBJ2-1; D remains unclear. V was pared by 4 bases and J by 12 bases, with 10 bases between. The CDR3 contains 11 residues. The germline V gene encodes CDR1 SGHAT and CDR2 FQDESV (reference sequence). The CDR3 nucleotides read TGTGCCAGCAGCTCAACGGGCGGGCAGTTCTTC. Protein sequence: CASSSTGGQFF.

The chain links TRBV20-1 to TRBJ2-3, with TRBD1 matching over 8 bases. There are 15 residues in the CDR3. The junction had 10 bases not matched to a gene; V was cut back by 6 bases and J by 2 bases. The germline CDR1 and CDR2 sequences are DFQATT and SNEGSKA (reference sequence). The chain's CDR3 is CSAELDRGHTDTQYF. Here the CDR3 DNA reads TGCAGTGCCGAGCTAGACAGGGGACACACAGATACGCAGTATTTT.

This chain connects TRBV6-5 to TRBJ2-3, with a weak D call TRBD2 (5 bases). V lost 6 bases to trimming and J lost 7 bases, with 17 bases between them. Germline-derived CDR1 and CDR2 are MNHEY and SVGAGI. The CDR3 totals 14 residues. The CDR3 nucleotides are TGTGCCAGCAGGAGGGTCAGTAACTTCAATACGCAGTATTTT. Translation: CASRRVSNFNTQYF.

The table lists this clonotype with a few counts. The gene calls are TRBV7-2 and TRBJ2-1, with D unclear. Trimming cost V 1 base and J 0 bases, with 13 bases left between them. The CDR3 consists of 17 residues. CDR1 is SGHTA, CDR2 FQGNSA, per germline. CDR3 DNA: TGTGCCAGCAGCTTAGTGGGCGGTTTAAGCTCCTACAATGAGCAGTTCTTC. Translating gives CASSLVGGLSSYNEQFF.

The chain is built from TRBV10-3 and TRBJ1-1; D is unclear. This CDR3 is built from 16 residues. Germline values: CDR1 ENHRY, CDR2 SYGVKD. Trimming took off 2 bases at V and 5 bases at J, with 18 bases between the two ends. The CDR3 DNA reads as TGTGCCATCAGTGAGCCACACGACGGCGGAAGAACTGAAGCTTTCTTT. Translation: CAISEPHDGGRTEAFF.

This clonotype came up many times. The V and J genes are TRBV11-2 and TRBJ2-5; TRBD1 aligns across 8 bases. V was clipped by 8 bases and J by 1 base; unmatched bases: 6. Germline V gene data show CDR1 as SGHAT and CDR2 as FQNNGV. The length of the CDR3 is 14 residues. CDR3 loop: CASSLQGGQETQYF. The CDR3 nucleotides read TGTGCCAGCTCCCTACAGGGGGGCCAAGAGACCCAGTACTTC.

This clonotype was recorded at least ten times. The V and J genes are TRBV7-9 and TRBJ2-3, with 9 bases lining up with TRBD2. This CDR3 spans 15 amino acids. The germline V gene encodes CDR1 SEHNR and CDR2 FQNEAQ (reference sequence). The trim removed 2 bases at V and 5 bases at J, leaving 5 bases unmatched. CDR3 DNA: TGTGCCAGCAGCTTAAATCTAGCGGGAAAAGATACGCAGTATTTT. As protein: CASSLNLAGKDTQYF.

In its sample, this clonotype was seen a few times. The rearrangement joins TRBV6-2 or TRBV6-3 to TRBJ2-7; D may be TRBD1 or TRBD2 (5 bases each). Trimming pared 5 bases from V and 2 bases from J, leaving 10 bases between. The CDR3 is 13 residues long. Germline values: CDR1 MNHEY, CDR2 SVGEGT. The CDR3 here is CASSRDGAYEQYF. CDR3 coding DNA: TGTGCCAGCAGTCGGGACGGAGCCTACGAGCAGTACTTC.

The CDR3 loop is CASSLGLAGSIQYF. CDR3 DNA: TGTGCCAGCAGCTTGGGGCTAGCAGGGTCCATTCAGTACTTC. The chain employs TRBV5-6 and TRBJ2-4; tentatively, D is TRBD1 or TRBD2 (5 bases each). The germline gives CDR1 SGHDT, CDR2 YYEEEE. CDR3 length: 14 amino acids. The V end was cut by 0 bases, the J end by 9 bases, with 13 bases between.

This clonotype has a handful of counts. The V call is TRBV30, the J call TRBJ2-7; maybe TRBD2 (5 bases). The CDR3 covers 14 residues. V dropped 4 bases and J dropped 10 bases, with 23 bases sitting between them. Germline V gives CDR1 GTSNPN, CDR2 SVGIG (reference sequence). Here the CDR3 DNA reads TGTGCCTGGAAGATCGGGGTGGGATCAGGAACCCAGTACTTC. Its protein is CAWKIGVGSGTQYF.

The CDR3, as DNA: TGTGCCAGCAGCCACCAGGACGAGGGCCATGGCTACACCTTC. It encodes CASSHQDEGHGYTF. The gene calls are TRBV7-2 and TRBJ1-2, with D hard to call. Trimming stripped 5 bases from V and 6 bases from J, with 16 bases between. CDR1 SGHTA and CDR2 FQGNSA come from the germline V gene. The CDR3 has 14 amino acids.

This clonotype was found many times. The J gene is TRBJ1-1, the V gene TRBV5-1; unclear D gene. Germline loops: CDR1 SGHRS, CDR2 YFSETQ. This CDR3 is 14 amino acids long. Trimming took 0 bases from V and 1 from J, leaving 7 bases between them. CDR3 loop: CASSLASGNTEAFF. Here the CDR3 DNA reads TGCGCCAGCAGCTTGGCCTCGGGGAACACTGAAGCTTTCTTT.